The present TCR beta chain was sequenced within a study of blood T cell repertoires in COVID-19. Germline assignment: CDR1 SGHRS and CDR2 YFSETQ. This CDR3 is 14 amino acids long. Trimming took 2 bases from V and 0 from J, leaving 6 bases between them. Only in-frame clones appear in the TCRdb table, and some are missing; sequencing was by immunoSEQ multiplex PCR. The repertoire holds some 230,000 clones, with roughly 79% as singletons. This clone was recorded a few times. The rearrangement joins TRBV5-1 to TRBJ1-3; D unresolved. The sequence came from a man aged 40-50 years who had recovered from COVID-19. Material for sequencing was PBMCs or T cells enriched from blood (not recorded which). CDR3 residues: CASSFESSGNTIYF. The DNA for the CDR3 is TGCGCCAGCAGCTTCGAGAGCTCTGGAAACACCATATATTTT.